The T cell receptor (beta chain) under discussion was sequenced for a study of beta chain features in type 1 diabetes. Whole-study findings and limits: People with Type 1 diabetes carried modestly yet significantly shorter TCRB CDR3s in all four CD4+ subsets. Junctions at VDJ sites from type 1 diabetes patients had fewer insertions and more deletions.

Investigators reverse transcribed all isolated RNA, so they sequenced expressed TCRB transcripts. Produced via immunoSEQ multiplex PCR; TCRdb's table is partial and in-frame only. The sample gives 640,000 or so clones, around 15% of which show up once; 0.02% to 0.025% is in the top ten. About this clone: The antigen is unknown.

Germline loops: CDR1 SNHLY, CDR2 FYNNEI. The CDR3 extends over 16 amino acids. V lost 2 bases to trimming and J lost 4 bases; unmatched junction nucleotides: 8. Averaging approximately 0.11 L, one heparinised blood draw came from each individual donor. This TCR was recovered from a man aged 18-30 years with type 1 diabetes. Sequencing used naive CD4+ T cells from blood. This sequence joins TRBV2 and TRBJ2-3; 8 bases are a match to TRBD1. In nucleotides, the CDR3 is TGTGCCAGCAGTGAAACTTCGGACAGGGTAGCAGATACGCAGTATTTT. It specifies CASSETSDRVADTQYF. The whole variable domain, filled in from reference TRBV2 and TRBJ2-3, reads EPEVTQTPSHQVTQMGQEVILRCVPISNHLYFYWYRQILGQKVEFLVSFYNNEISEKSEIFDDQFSVERPDGSNFTLKIRSTKLEDSAMYFCASSETSDRVADTQYFGPGTRLTVL.